This T cell receptor beta chain is drawn from a study of T cell responses to AZD1222 COVID-19 vaccine. Across the whole study: Second-dose schedules of about 4 or about 12 weeks were combined. Findings and limits, study-wide: Regions left unmutated in variants are reportedly the target of nearly half of spike-specific TCRs. Only 5 or 6 people who got AZD1222 tested seropositive at baseline. Clonal diversity may have been underestimated, and the donors were mostly white British, with more females than males.

Sequencing used immunoSEQ multiplex PCR; TCRdb keeps in-frame clones, though not all of them. The sample contains 100,000 or so clones, more than 75% of which appear only once. This clone was observed a handful of times. Its antigen remains unidentified. The CDR3 spans 13 residues. Germline lookup yields CDR1 SGHTS and CDR2 YDEGEE. Trimming took off 2 bases at V and 2 bases at J, with 5 bases between the two ends. The sequenced sample was peripheral blood, obtained on day 0 of AZD1222 vaccination. The chain is built from TRBV5-8 and TRBJ1-5; D ambiguous. The clonotype comes from an adult in good health. CDR3 region: CASSFRGNQPQHF. CDR3 nucleotide sequence: TGTGCCAGCAGCTTCCGGGGCAATCAGCCCCAGCATTTT.